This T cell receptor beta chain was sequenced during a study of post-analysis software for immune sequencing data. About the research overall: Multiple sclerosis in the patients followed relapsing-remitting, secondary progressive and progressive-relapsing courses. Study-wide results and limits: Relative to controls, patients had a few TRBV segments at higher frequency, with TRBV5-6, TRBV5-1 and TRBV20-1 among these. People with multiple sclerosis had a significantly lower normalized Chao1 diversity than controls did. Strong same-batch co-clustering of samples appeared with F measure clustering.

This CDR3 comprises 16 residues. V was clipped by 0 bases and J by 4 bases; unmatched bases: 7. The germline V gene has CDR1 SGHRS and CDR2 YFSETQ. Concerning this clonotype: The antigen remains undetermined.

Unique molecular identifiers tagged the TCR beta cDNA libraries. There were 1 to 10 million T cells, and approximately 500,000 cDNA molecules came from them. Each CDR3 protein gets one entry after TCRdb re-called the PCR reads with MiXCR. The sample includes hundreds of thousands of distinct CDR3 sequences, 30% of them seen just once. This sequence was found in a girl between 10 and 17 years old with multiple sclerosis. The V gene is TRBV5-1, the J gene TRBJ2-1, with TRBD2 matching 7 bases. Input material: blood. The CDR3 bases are TGCGCCAGCAGCTTGGCCGTGCCTAGCGGATACAATGAGCAGTTCTTC. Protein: CASSLAVPSGYNEQFF.